What follows is one T cell receptor beta chain and its context. Its antigen is not yet known. No much larger clone exists at a distance of one base, and base qualities are not known. Reading the label with the study, this specimen's time point is: cycle 1 day 1 (C1D1), immediately before nivolumab initiation. Every trial patient had relapsed after autologous stem cell transplantation, and cohorts A, B and C differed in prior brentuximab vedotin exposure. The trial cohort was composed of about 60 patients with relapsed/refractory classical Hodgkin lymphoma, for whom complete response, partial response or progressive disease was recorded as best overall response. Single-agent nivolumab was administered to trial patients in the multi-cohort phase II CheckMate 205 trial. An independent review committee assessed best overall response by applying the 2007 International Working Group response criteria. PBMCs from the trial were collected at three points: immediately before nivolumab initiation (C1D1), and during therapy at cycle 2 day 1 and cycle 4 day 1. After peripheral blood was drawn into 8 mL Vacutainer Cell Preparation Tubes, PBMCs were isolated by centrifugation and then cryopreserved.

Genomic DNA was extracted with the Qiagen DNeasy kit from unsorted PBMCs and from negatively selected CD4+ and CD8+ fractions. Using primers that anneal to V and J segments, immunoSEQ multiplex PCR amplified the TCR beta CDR3 regions. Amplification bias was minimized using a synthetic immune receptor repertoire, and residual bias was removed computationally after sequencing. As for the authors' bioinformatics: Custom Python scripts were used to quantify repertoire diversity as the Shannon entropy index. The unsorted, CD4+ and CD8+ repertoires were each analyzed separately, with the exception of combined analyses, where CD4+ and CD8+ sequences were merged in silico. Clonal expansion was defined as at least a 2-fold frequency increase after treatment relative to C1D1, with a pseudocount of 0.5 for undetected baseline clones. Singleton clones were defined as clones with 0 or 1 copy at C1D1, and non-singleton clones were defined as clones with 2 or more copies. Clones expanded in unsorted samples were assigned a CD4+, CD8+ or unknown annotation through matching of protein sequences in sorted samples from the same patient. Wilcoxon tests were applied to paired samples to test diversity changes from C1D1 to C4D1. TCRdb took this table from immuneACCESS and kept in-frame rearrangements with V and J called. Such tables lack part of the clones; where checked against another copy, unresolved V genes explain under half of the gap, and the rest is unexplained. V and J calls plus clone size are reproduced from that table; the DNA served to infer D and trimming. This sample lists just over 7,000 clones; roughly four fifths were detected once. The leading ten clones occupy 33% of the sample.

Counted from cysteine to phenylalanine, this CDR3 has 18 amino acids. Of the read, only the CDR3 DNA is kept; its 54 bases are in frame from base 1. The germline V gene sets CDR1 to SGHDT and CDR2 to YYEEEE. Trimming leaves V shorter by 4 bases and J shorter by 7 bases, with the junction holding 23 bases beyond the gene matches. This sample is part of a study of PD-1 blockade in classical Hodgkin lymphoma (dated by TCRdb to 2019 to 2021). Study-level background: Nivolumab dosing was 3 mg/kg intravenously every 2 weeks, continuing until either disease progression or unacceptable toxicity. To define a peripheral blood immune signature of response to PD-1 blockade in classical Hodgkin lymphoma, the study combined TCR beta sequencing with CyTOF. Broad study findings and their caveats: Lower diversity was seen in patients whose nivolumab began less than 1 year after ASCT, and these patients were left out of later analyses so that immune reconstitution would not confound the results. The study was limited to a single clinical trial cohort, and causes of repertoire differences, possibly disease activity or prior therapy, remained undefined. CD4+ but not CD8+ TCR diversity rose significantly by C4D1 (p=0.0027 vs p=0.16), most apparent in complete responders (p=0.02). Newly diagnosed patients were reported to have lower baseline TCR diversity than healthy donors, and relapsed/refractory patients were reported to have lower baseline TCR diversity still. Trial patients with a complete response had baseline diversity similar to that of newly diagnosed patients, while partial responders and progressors had significantly lower diversity.

Specimen: peripheral blood mononuclear cells (PBMCs), collected at baseline. This sequence uses TRBV5-6 and TRBJ2-7; 7 bases in the junction line up with TRBD1. This receptor was taken from a human donor with classical Hodgkin lymphoma. The nucleotide sequence reads TGTGCCAGCAGCCCAAAAGCCGGACAGGCCCTAGGTGATATGGAGCAGTACTTC. It translates to CASSPKAGQALGDMEQYF.